The entry below gives a single T cell receptor beta chain sequence along with its context. This sample was taken from a study of blood T cell repertoires in COVID-19. Study context: Whether acute or convalescent, the COVID-19 samples came from the United States, Italy and Spain. The analysed material was cDNA or gDNA that came from T cells, B-cell-depleted T cells, or PBMCs.

This CDR3 is 15 amino acids long. The germline CDR1 and CDR2 sequences are MNHEY and SVGAGI. Deletions cut 9 bases from V and 5 bases from J, with 19 bases between. Original analysis: For nucleated cells, counts were estimated from reference gene primer amplification. TCRdb keeps only in-frame clones here, not all; method: immunoSEQ multiplex PCR. V and J calls and clone size are those listed in that table; D and trimming were worked out from the DNA. This sample carries under 250,000 clones, just under 85% of them seen once, and the ten largest clones take roughly 10%. The chain carries TRBV6-5 and TRBJ1-4; the D is unclear. The source of this sequence is a man older than 75 with acute or convalescent COVID-19. The sequencing input was peripheral blood. CDR3 region: CASDLPGPPNEKLFF. The CDR3 coding sequence is TGTGCCAGTGACCTCCCGGGTCCTCCGAATGAAAAACTGTTTTTT.